These 4 T cell receptor beta chains came from one sample sequenced in a study of T cells after yellow fever vaccination. In TCRdb, the 5' RACE reads were re-called with MiXCR into one record per CDR3 protein. This table has about 210,000 distinct CDR3 sequences, about 3% appearing once. The sequencing here drew on CD4+ T cells sorted from PBMCs, taken 10 days after the yellow fever booster vaccination. The receptor source for this set is a man aged 18 to 30 who received the YFV17D yellow fever vaccine.

This clonotype was observed many times. The rearrangement uses TRBV20-1 and TRBJ1-1; D ambiguous. Trimming removed 3 bases from V and 4 bases from J, with 15 bases in between. The V gene's germline CDR1 is DFQATT and CDR2 SNEGSKA (reference sequence). The CDR3 totals 14 residues. The CDR3 sequence is CSASIVSRGTEAFF. Here the CDR3 DNA reads TGCAGTGCTAGTATCGTGTCACGGGGCACTGAAGCTTTCTTT.

This clonotype was seen a few times. This chain joins TRBV4-1 and TRBJ1-4; D is ambiguous. The length of the CDR3 is 16 residues. Germline CDR1 MGHRA, CDR2 YSYEKL. V was clipped by 0 bases and J by 0 bases, with 8 bases between them. The CDR3 sequence: CASSQDPRPTNEKLFF. The CDR3 DNA reads TGCGCCAGCAGCCAAGATCCCCGCCCAACTAATGAAAAACTGTTTTTT.

This clonotype has a handful of counts. V gene TRBV11-3 combines with J gene TRBJ2-1, with D hard to call. This CDR3 is 15 amino acids long. The germline gives CDR1 SGHNT, CDR2 YENEEA. With 5 bases removed from V and 1 base from J, the gap between germline ends came to 12 bases. CDR3 sequence reads: CASSPRPGSYNEQFF. CDR3 coding DNA: TGTGCCAGCAGCCCTCGTCCCGGTTCCTACAATGAGCAGTTCTTC.

The table lists this clonotype with many counts. The junction shows a germline mismatch at one end, possibly a read error. The V call is TRBV6-5, the J call TRBJ1-2, with 9 bases matching TRBD1. CDR3 length: 12 amino acids. The germline V gene has CDR1 MNHEY and CDR2 SVGAGI. The CDR3 here is CASSPGQGITYF. DNA of the CDR3: TGTGCCAGCAGTCCCGGACAGGGGATAACCTACTTC.